The rows below give T cell receptor beta chains drawn from one sample of a study of CD8 T cells in Susac syndrome. Via MiXCR, TCRdb re-called the immunoSEQ multiplex PCR reads, giving one row per CDR3 protein. The table has roughly 120,000 distinct CDR3 sequences, approximately 94% seen once; the top ten hold 0.095% to 0.15%. Sequenced input: CD4+ T cells from PBMCs. The source is a human donor with multiple sclerosis. Each CDR3 is given with its conserved first and last residue. Fields, in order: J gene, V gene, D gene, clone size, CDR3 DNA, CDR3 protein. D genes are given only for firm matches. Only part of the rows carry a size: once, few, many, or a class if the clone is expanded.

J gene: TRBJ2-3
V gene: TRBV6-2/TRBV6-3
D gene: TRBD1
clone size: -
CDR3 DNA: TGTGCCAGCAGCCCCGGGACAGGGGGCCCAGATACGCAGTATTTT
CDR3 protein: CASSPGTGGPDTQYF

J gene: TRBJ2-5
V gene: TRBV3-1
D gene: -
clone size: once
CDR3 DNA: TGTGCCAGCAGCCCGAGACGAAAAGCAGAGACCCAGTACTTC
CDR3 protein: CASSPRRKAETQYF

J gene: TRBJ1-3
V gene: TRBV7-2
D gene: TRBD1
clone size: -
CDR3 DNA: TGTGCCAGCAGCATCGGACAGGTCGGAAACACCATATATTTT
CDR3 protein: CASSIGQVGNTIYF

J gene: TRBJ2-7
V gene: TRBV18
D gene: -
clone size: -
CDR3 DNA: TGTGCCAGCTCCGCCGGGGGCTCCTACGAGCAGTACTTC
CDR3 protein: CASSAGGSYEQYF

J gene: TRBJ2-3
V gene: TRBV19
D gene: TRBD2
clone size: -
CDR3 DNA: TGTGCCAGTAGAAGAGCGGGAGGAGGCACAGATACGCAGTATTTT
CDR3 protein: CASRRAGGGTDTQYF

J gene: TRBJ1-1
V gene: TRBV6-2/TRBV6-3
D gene: -
clone size: -
CDR3 DNA: TGTGCCAGCAGGGTCTTTGGTCGGGGTTGGACTGAAGCTTTCTTT
CDR3 protein: CASRVFGRGWTEAFF

J gene: TRBJ1-2
V gene: TRBV20-1
D gene: -
clone size: -
CDR3 DNA: TGCAGTGCTAGAGTCTTCTTCGTAGCTAACTATGGCTACACCTTC
CDR3 protein: CSARVFFVANYGYTF

J gene: TRBJ1-2
V gene: TRBV5-1
D gene: -
clone size: -
CDR3 DNA: TGCGCCAGCAGCTCGGACCCTCGAAAGGGCTACACCTTC
CDR3 protein: CASSSDPRKGYTF

J gene: TRBJ1-2
V gene: TRBV20-1
D gene: -
clone size: once
CDR3 DNA: TGCAGTGCTAGATACTATGGCTACACCTTC
CDR3 protein: CSARYYGYTF

J gene: TRBJ2-1
V gene: TRBV30
D gene: TRBD2
clone size: -
CDR3 DNA: TGTGCCTGGACGGGGACTAGCGAAAGAAATGAGCAGTTCTTC
CDR3 protein: CAWTGTSERNEQFF

J gene: TRBJ1-3
V gene: TRBV5-1
D gene: -
clone size: -
CDR3 DNA: TGCGCCAGCAGCTCCCCGGACGCAAGCTCTGGAAACACCATATATTTT
CDR3 protein: CASSSPDASSGNTIYF

J gene: TRBJ2-5
V gene: TRBV7-2
D gene: -
clone size: -
CDR3 DNA: TGTGCCAGCAGCTTAGAAGGGGGAGAGACCCAGTACTTC
CDR3 protein: CASSLEGGETQYF

J gene: TRBJ2-2
V gene: TRBV5-4
D gene: TRBD1
clone size: -
CDR3 DNA: TGTGCCAGCAGCTTCTCAGGGGGCGTAACCGGGGAGCTGTTTTTT
CDR3 protein: CASSFSGGVTGELFF

J gene: TRBJ2-1
V gene: TRBV5-1
D gene: -
clone size: -
CDR3 DNA: TGCGCCAGCAGCTTGGTACAGTCTAGGGACAATGAGCAGTTCTTC
CDR3 protein: CASSLVQSRDNEQFF

J gene: TRBJ1-1
V gene: TRBV15
D gene: TRBD1
clone size: -
CDR3 DNA: TGTGCCACCACCCATCGGACAGGGTGGACGAACACTGAAGCTTTCTTT
CDR3 protein: CATTHRTGWTNTEAFF

J gene: TRBJ2-3
V gene: TRBV5-1
D gene: TRBD2
clone size: -
CDR3 DNA: TGCGCCAGCAGCTTGAGCCAGGCTAGCGGGTCACTAAATACGCAGTATTTT
CDR3 protein: CASSLSQASGSLNTQYF

J gene: TRBJ1-5
V gene: TRBV30
D gene: TRBD1
clone size: -
CDR3 DNA: TGTGCCCTCCAGGGGGGCAGGGGGAGAAATAGCGCCCAGCATTTT
CDR3 protein: CALQGGRGRNSAQHF

J gene: TRBJ2-5
V gene: TRBV5-1
D gene: -
clone size: -
CDR3 DNA: TGCGCCAGCAGCTTGGCCACTAGTCCGGAGACCCAGTACTTC
CDR3 protein: CASSLATSPETQYF

J gene: TRBJ2-1
V gene: TRBV5-1
D gene: -
clone size: -
CDR3 DNA: TGCGCCAGCAGCTTGAACAGCAGAGGGAATGAGCAGTTCTTC
CDR3 protein: CASSLNSRGNEQFF

J gene: TRBJ2-1
V gene: TRBV20-1
D gene: TRBD1
clone size: -
CDR3 DNA: TGCAGTGCCCCCGTGGACAGGGGGACAAATGAGCAGTTCTTC
CDR3 protein: CSAPVDRGTNEQFF

J gene: TRBJ1-2
V gene: TRBV5-1
D gene: -
clone size: -
CDR3 DNA: TGCGCCAGCAGCTTGGGGGGGACCTCCTATGGCTACACCTTC
CDR3 protein: CASSLGGTSYGYTF

J gene: TRBJ1-3
V gene: TRBV9
D gene: -
clone size: -
CDR3 DNA: TGTGCCAGCAGCGTAGAAGGGCTGCGATCTGGAAACACCATATATTTT
CDR3 protein: CASSVEGLRSGNTIYF

J gene: TRBJ1-2
V gene: TRBV6-6
D gene: -
clone size: -
CDR3 DNA: TGTGCCAGCAAGCCCGGGGGCGACTATGGCTACACCTTC
CDR3 protein: CASKPGGDYGYTF

J gene: TRBJ2-4
V gene: TRBV19
D gene: TRBD2
clone size: -
CDR3 DNA: TGTGCCAGTAGTTTACTAGCGGGAGAAACCTGGCCCAAAAACATTCAGTACTTC
CDR3 protein: CASSLLAGETWPKNIQYF

J gene: TRBJ1-2
V gene: TRBV6-2/TRBV6-3
D gene: TRBD1
clone size: -
CDR3 DNA: TGTGCCAGCAGTACCCGGGACAGGAACTATGGCTACACCTTC
CDR3 protein: CASSTRDRNYGYTF

J gene: TRBJ1-6
V gene: TRBV6-6
D gene: TRBD1
clone size: -
CDR3 DNA: TGTGCCAGCAGTAGGACAGGGGAAAATTCACCCCTCCACTTT
CDR3 protein: CASSRTGENSPLHF

J gene: TRBJ1-2
V gene: TRBV4-3
D gene: TRBD1
clone size: -
CDR3 DNA: TGCGCCAGCAGCCAAGATAGCGGGACAGGGACCCTCATCGGCTATGGCTACACCTTC
CDR3 protein: CASSQDSGTGTLIGYGYTF

J gene: TRBJ1-1
V gene: TRBV7-6
D gene: TRBD1
clone size: -
CDR3 DNA: TGTGCCAGCAGCTGGGGTACAGGGGACACTGAAGCTTTCTTT
CDR3 protein: CASSWGTGDTEAFF

J gene: TRBJ2-6
V gene: TRBV4-1
D gene: TRBD1
clone size: -
CDR3 DNA: TGCGCCAGCAGCCAATGGGACAGGGAGGTATCTGGGGCCAACGTCCTGACTTTC
CDR3 protein: CASSQWDREVSGANVLTF

J gene: TRBJ1-2
V gene: TRBV12-3/TRBV12-4
D gene: -
clone size: -
CDR3 DNA: TGTGCCAGCAGTTTAGCGGATCACCCCGCCAACTATGGCTACACCTTC
CDR3 protein: CASSLADHPANYGYTF